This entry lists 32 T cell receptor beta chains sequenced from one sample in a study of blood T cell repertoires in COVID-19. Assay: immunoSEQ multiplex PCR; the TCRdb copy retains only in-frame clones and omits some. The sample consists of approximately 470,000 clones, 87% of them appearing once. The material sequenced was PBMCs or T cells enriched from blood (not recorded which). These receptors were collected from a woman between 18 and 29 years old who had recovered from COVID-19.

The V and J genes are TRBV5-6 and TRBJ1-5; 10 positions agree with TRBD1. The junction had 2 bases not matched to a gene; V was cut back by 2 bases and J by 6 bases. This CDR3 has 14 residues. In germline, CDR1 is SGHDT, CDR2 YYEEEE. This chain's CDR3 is CASSFGTGAQPQHF. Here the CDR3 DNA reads TGTGCCAGCAGCTTTGGGACAGGGGCTCAGCCCCAGCATTTT.

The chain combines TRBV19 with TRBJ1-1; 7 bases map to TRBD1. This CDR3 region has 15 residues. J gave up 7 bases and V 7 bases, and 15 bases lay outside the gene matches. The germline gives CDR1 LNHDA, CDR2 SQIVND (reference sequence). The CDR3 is CASKALDRDTGEAFF. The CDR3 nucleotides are TGTGCCAGTAAAGCCCTCGACAGGGATACCGGTGAAGCTTTCTTT. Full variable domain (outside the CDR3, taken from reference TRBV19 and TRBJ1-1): DGGITQSPKYLFRKEGQNVTLSCEQNLNHDAMYWYRQDPGQGLRLIYYSQIVNDFQKGDIAEGYSVSREKKESFPLTVTSAQKNPTAFYLCASKALDRDTGEAFFGQGTRLTVV.

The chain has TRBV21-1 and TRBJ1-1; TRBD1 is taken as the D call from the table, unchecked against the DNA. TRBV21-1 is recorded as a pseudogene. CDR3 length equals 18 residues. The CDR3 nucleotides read TGTGCCAGCAGCAGCGCTCGACAGGGGAAGGCCCCAAACACTGAAGCTTTCTTT. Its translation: CASSSARQGKAPNTEAFF.

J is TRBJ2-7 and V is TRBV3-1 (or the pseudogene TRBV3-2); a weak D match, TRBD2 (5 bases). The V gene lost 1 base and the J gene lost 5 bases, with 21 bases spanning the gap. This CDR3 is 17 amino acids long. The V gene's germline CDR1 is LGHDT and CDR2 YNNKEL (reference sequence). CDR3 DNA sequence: TGTGCCAGCAGCCAAGGAATCTTCAACGGGGAGAGGAACGAGCAGTACTTC. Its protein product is CASSQGIFNGERNEQYF.

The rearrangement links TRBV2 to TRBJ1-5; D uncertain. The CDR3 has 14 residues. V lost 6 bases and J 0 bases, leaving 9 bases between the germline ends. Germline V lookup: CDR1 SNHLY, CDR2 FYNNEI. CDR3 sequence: CASSYSNSNQPQHF. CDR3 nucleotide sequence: TGTGCCAGCAGCTACTCAAATAGCAATCAGCCCCAGCATTTT.

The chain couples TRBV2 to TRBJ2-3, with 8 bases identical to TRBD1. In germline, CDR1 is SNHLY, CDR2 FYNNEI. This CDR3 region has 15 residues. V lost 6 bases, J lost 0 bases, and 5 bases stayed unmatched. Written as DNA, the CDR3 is TGTGCCAGCAGCTTCGACAGGGGTAGCACAGATACGCAGTATTTT. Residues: CASSFDRGSTDTQYF.

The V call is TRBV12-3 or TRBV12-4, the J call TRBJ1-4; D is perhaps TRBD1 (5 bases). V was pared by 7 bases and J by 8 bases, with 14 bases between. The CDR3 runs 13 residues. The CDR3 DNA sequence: TGTGCCAGCATGGCCAGGGCGGGAGAAAAACTGTTTTTT. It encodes CASMARAGEKLFF.

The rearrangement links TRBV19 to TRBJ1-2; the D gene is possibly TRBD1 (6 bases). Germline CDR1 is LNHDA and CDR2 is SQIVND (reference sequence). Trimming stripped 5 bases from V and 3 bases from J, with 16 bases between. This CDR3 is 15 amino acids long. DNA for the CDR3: TGTGCCAGTAGTGTGGGGACATTGGACCACTATGGCTACACCTTC. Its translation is CASSVGTLDHYGYTF.

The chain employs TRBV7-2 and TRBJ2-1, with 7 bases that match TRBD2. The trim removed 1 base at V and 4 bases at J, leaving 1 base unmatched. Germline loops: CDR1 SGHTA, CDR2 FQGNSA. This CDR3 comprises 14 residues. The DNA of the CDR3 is TGTGCCAGCAGCTTAGGGGGGGGTTACAATGAGCAGTTCTTC. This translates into CASSLGGGYNEQFF. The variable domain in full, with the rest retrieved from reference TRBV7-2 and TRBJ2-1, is GAGVSQSPSNKVTEKGKDVELRCDPISGHTALYWYRQSLGQGLEFLIYFQGNSAPDKSGLPSDRFSAERTGGSVSTLTIQRTQQEDSAVYLCASSLGGGYNEQFFGPGTRLTVL.

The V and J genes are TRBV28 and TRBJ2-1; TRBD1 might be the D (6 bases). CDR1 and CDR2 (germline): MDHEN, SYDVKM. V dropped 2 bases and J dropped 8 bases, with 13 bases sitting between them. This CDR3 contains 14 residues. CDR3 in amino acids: CASSLPLKGDEQFF. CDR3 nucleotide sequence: TGTGCCAGCAGTTTACCCCTCAAGGGGGATGAGCAGTTCTTC.

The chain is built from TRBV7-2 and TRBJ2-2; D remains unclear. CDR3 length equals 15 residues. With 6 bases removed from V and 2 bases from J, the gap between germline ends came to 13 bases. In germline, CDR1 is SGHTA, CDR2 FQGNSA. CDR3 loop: CASSTKSLNTGELFF. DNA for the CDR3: TGTGCCAGCAGTACCAAAAGTCTAAACACCGGGGAGCTGTTTTTT.

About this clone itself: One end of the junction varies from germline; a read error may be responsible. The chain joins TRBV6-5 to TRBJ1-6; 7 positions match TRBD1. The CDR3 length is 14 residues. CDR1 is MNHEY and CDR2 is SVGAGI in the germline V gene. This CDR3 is CASRSGTEISSLHF. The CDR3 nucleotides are TGTGCCAGCAGATCCGGGACAGAAATTTCATCCCTCCACTTT.

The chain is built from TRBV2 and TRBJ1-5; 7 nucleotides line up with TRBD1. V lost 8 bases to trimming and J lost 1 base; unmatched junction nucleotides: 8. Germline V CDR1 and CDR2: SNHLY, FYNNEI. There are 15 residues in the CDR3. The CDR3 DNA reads TGTGCCAGCTCGGGGACAGAGGGGAGCAATCAGCCCCAGCATTTT. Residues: CASSGTEGSNQPQHF.

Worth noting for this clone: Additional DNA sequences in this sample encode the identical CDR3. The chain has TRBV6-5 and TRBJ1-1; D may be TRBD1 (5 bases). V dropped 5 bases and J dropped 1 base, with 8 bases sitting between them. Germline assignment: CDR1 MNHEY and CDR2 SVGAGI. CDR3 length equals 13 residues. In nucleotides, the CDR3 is TGTGCCAGCAGTCGAGACAGGAACACTGAAGCTTTCTTT. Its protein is CASSRDRNTEAFF.

The DNA of the CDR3 is TGTGCCAGCAGCCGCGCCAGCGGGGGGGCCGAAGAGCAGTACTTC. This translates into CASSRASGGAEEQYF. The genes are TRBV6-5 and TRBJ2-7; 10 positions match TRBD2. The V and J ends lost 6 bases and 7 bases, in that order; junction bases with no gene match: 12. From germline, CDR1 is MNHEY and CDR2 SVGAGI. The CDR3 is 15 residues long.

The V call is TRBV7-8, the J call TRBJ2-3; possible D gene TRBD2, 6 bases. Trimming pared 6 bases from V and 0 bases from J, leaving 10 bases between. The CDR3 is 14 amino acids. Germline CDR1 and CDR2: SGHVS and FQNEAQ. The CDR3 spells CASRGGLSTDTQYF. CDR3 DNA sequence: TGTGCCAGCAGGGGGGGACTTAGCACAGATACGCAGTATTTT. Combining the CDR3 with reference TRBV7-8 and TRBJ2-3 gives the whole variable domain GAGVSQSPRYKVAKRGQDVALRCDPISGHVSLFWYQQALGQGPEFLTYFQNEAQLDKSGLPSDRFFAERPEGSVSTLKIQRTQQEDSAVYLCASRGGLSTDTQYFGPGTRLTVL.

In DNA, the CDR3 is TGTGCCAGCAGAAGCCGGGACAGGGGGCGGGAAGATCAGCCCCAGCATTTT. Amino acid sequence: CASRSRDRGREDQPQHF. The rearrangement joins TRBV2 to TRBJ1-5; TRBD1 matches at 12 bases. The CDR3 spans 17 residues. Germline lookup yields CDR1 SNHLY and CDR2 FYNNEI. Unmatched junction bases numbered 11, after V lost 6 bases and J lost 5 bases.

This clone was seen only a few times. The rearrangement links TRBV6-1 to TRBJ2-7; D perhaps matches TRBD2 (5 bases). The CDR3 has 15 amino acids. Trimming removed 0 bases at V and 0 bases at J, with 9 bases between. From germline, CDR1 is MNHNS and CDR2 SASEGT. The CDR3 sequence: CASSEAPRDSYEQYF. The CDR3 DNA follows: TGTGCCAGCAGTGAAGCTCCCCGGGACTCCTACGAGCAGTACTTC.

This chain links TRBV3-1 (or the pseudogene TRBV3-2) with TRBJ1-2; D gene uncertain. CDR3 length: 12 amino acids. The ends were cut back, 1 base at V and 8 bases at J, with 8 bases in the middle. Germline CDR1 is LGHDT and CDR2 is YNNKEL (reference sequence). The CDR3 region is CASSQAVGGYTF. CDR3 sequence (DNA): TGTGCCAGCAGCCAAGCTGTCGGGGGCTACACCTTC.

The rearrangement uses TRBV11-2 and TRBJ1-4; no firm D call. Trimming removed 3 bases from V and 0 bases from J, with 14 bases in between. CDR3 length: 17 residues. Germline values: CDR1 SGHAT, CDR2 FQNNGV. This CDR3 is CASSFFGFYATNEKLFF. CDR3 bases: TGTGCCAGCAGCTTTTTCGGGTTCTATGCAACTAATGAAAAACTGTTTTTT. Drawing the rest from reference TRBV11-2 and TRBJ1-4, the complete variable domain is EAGVAQSPRYKIIEKRQSVAFWCNPISGHATLYWYQQILGQGPKLLIQFQNNGVVDDSQLPKDRFSAERLKGVDSTLKIQPAKLEDSAVYLCASSFFGFYATNEKLFFGSGTQLSVL.

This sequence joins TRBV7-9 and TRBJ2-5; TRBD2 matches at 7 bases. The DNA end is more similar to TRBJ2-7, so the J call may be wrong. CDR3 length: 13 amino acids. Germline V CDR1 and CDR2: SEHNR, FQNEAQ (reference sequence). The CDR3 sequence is CASSLTSDYEQYF. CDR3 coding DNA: TGTGCCAGCAGCTTAACTAGCGACTACGAGCAGTACTTC.

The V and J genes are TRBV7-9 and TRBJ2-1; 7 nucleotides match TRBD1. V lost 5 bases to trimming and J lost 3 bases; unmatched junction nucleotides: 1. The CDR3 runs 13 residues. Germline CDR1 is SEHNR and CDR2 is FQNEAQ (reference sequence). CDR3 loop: CASSGTDYNEQFF. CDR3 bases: TGTGCCAGCAGCGGGACAGACTACAATGAGCAGTTCTTC.

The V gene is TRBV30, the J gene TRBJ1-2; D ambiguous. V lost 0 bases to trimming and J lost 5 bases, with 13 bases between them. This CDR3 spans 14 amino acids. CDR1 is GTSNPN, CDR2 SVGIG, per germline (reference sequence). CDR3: CAWSVRRAGYGYTF. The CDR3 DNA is TGTGCCTGGAGTGTACGTAGAGCAGGATATGGCTACACCTTC.

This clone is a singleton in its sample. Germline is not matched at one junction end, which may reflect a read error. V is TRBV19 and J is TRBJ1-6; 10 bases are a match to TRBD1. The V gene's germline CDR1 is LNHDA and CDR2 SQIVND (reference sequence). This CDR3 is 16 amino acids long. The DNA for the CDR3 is TGTGCCAGTAGTTTAGACAGGGGGCGAAGTAATTCACCCCTCCACTTT. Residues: CASSLDRGRSNSPLHF.

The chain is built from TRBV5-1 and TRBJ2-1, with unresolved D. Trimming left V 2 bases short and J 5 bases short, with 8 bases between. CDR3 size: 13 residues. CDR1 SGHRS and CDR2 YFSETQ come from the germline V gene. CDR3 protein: CASSLRVNNEQFF. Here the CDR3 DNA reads TGCGCCAGCAGCTTACGGGTGAACAATGAGCAGTTCTTC.

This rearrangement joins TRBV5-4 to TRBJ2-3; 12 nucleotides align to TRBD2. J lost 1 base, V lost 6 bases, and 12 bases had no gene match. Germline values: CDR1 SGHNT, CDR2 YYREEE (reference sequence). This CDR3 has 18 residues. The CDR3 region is CASTHLAGGPGGTDTQYF. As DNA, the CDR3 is TGTGCCAGCACACACCTAGCGGGGGGGCCTGGCGGCACAGATACGCAGTATTTT. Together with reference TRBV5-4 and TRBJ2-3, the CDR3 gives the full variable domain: ETGVTQSPTHLIKTRGQQVTLRCSSQSGHNTVSWYQQALGQGPQFIFQYYREEENGRGNFPPRFSGLQFPNYSSELNVNALELDDSALYLCASTHLAGGPGGTDTQYFGPGTRLTVL.

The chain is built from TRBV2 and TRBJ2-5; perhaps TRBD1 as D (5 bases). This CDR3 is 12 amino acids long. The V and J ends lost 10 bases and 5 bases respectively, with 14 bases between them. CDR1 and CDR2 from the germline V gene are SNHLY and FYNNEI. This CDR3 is CATQGAGETQYF. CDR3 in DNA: TGTGCCACCCAGGGTGCAGGGGAGACCCAGTACTTC. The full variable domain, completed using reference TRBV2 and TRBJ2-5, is EPEVTQTPSHQVTQMGQEVILRCVPISNHLYFYWYRQILGQKVEFLVSFYNNEISEKSEIFDDQFSVERPDGSNFTLKIRSTKLEDSAMYFCATQGAGETQYFGPGTRLLVL.

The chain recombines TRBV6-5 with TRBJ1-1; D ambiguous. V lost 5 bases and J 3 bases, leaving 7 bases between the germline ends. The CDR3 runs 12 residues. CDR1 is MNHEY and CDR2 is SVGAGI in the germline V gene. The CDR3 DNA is TGTGCCAGCAGTCCTAGGTACACTGAAGCTTTCTTT. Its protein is CASSPRYTEAFF.

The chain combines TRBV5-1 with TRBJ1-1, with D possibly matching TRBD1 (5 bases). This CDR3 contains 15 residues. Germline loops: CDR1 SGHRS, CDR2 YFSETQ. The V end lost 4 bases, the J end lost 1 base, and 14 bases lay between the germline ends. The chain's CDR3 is CASSPGVQRNTEAFF. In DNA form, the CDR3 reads TGCGCCAGCAGCCCGGGGGTACAGCGGAACACTGAAGCTTTCTTT.

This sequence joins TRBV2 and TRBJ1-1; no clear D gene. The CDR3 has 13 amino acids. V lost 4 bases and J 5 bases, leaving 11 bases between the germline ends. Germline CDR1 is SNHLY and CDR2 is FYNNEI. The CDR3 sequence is CASSGSGPTEAFF. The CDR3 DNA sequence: TGTGCCAGCAGTGGGAGCGGGCCGACTGAAGCTTTCTTT.

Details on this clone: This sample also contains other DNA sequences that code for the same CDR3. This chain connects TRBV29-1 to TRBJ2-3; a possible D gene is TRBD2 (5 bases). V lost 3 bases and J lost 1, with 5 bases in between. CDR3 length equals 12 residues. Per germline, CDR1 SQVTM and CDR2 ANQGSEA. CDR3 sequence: CSVERGTDTQYF. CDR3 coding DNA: TGCAGCGTTGAGCGGGGCACAGATACGCAGTATTTT.

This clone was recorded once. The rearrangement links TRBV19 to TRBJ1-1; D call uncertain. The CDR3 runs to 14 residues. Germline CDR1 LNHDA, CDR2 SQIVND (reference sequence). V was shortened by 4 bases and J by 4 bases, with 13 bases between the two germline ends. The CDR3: CASSSGLKGTEAFF. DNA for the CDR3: TGTGCCAGTAGTAGCGGGCTTAAAGGCACTGAAGCTTTCTTT.